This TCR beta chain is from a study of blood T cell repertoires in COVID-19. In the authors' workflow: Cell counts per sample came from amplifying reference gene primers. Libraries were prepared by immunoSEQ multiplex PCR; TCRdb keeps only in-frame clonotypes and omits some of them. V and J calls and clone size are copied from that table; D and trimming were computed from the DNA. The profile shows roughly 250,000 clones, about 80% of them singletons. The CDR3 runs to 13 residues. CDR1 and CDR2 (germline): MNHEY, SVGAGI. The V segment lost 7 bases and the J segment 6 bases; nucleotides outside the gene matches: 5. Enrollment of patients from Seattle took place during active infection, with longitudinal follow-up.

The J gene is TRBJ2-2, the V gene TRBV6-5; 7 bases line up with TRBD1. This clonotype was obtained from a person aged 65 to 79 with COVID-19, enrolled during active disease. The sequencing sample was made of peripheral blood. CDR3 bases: TGTGCCAGCACGACAGGGAAGTCCGGGGAGCTGTTTTTT. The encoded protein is CASTTGKSGELFF.